The rows below give T cell receptor beta chains drawn from one sample of a study of graft-versus-host responses after intestinal transplantation. This table comes from immunoSEQ multiplex PCR, and its TCRdb copy is limited to in-frame clones, with some not included. The repertoire holds about 97,000 clones, 80% to 95% seen once, with about 15% in the top ten. Sample: PBMCs, taken about 450 days after intestinal transplant. Receptor source: a human patient who received an intestinal transplant, so some T cells may come from the graft donor. The CDR3 runs from the conserved cysteine through the conserved F or W. Each record gives: D gene, V gene, clone size, J gene, CDR3 DNA, CDR3 protein. The D gene is left open where the match is weak. Some rows mark clone size as missing; the rest say once, few, many or name a class of expanded clone.

D: .; V: TRBV4-1; size: .; J: TRBJ1-1; DNA: TGCGCCAGCAGCCCACGAGGGGGAAACACTGAAGCTTTCTTT; CDR3: CASSPRGGNTEAFF
D: .; V: TRBV14; size: once; J: TRBJ2-1; DNA: TGTGCCAGCAGCAGGGTGGGGGGCGGCAATGAGCAGTTCTTC; CDR3: CASSRVGGGNEQFF
D: TRBD1; V: TRBV7-9; size: few; J: TRBJ1-4; DNA: TGTGCCAGCAGCGTGGGACAGGGTGGTGAAAAACTGTTTTTT; CDR3: CASSVGQGGEKLFF
D: .; V: TRBV6-6; size: .; J: TRBJ1-6; DNA: TGTGCCAGCACTTTGGGCTCCTATAATTCACCCCTCCACTTT; CDR3: CASTLGSYNSPLHF
D: .; V: TRBV5-4; size: .; J: TRBJ2-7; DNA: TGTGCCAGCAGCCTCACGGGGACCTACGAGCAGTACTTC; CDR3: CASSLTGTYEQYF
D: .; V: TRBV7-7; size: once; J: TRBJ2-3; DNA: TGTGCTAGCAGCCGTAACCCGGCTAGCACAGATACGCAGTATTTT; CDR3: CASSRNPASTDTQYF
D: TRBD1; V: TRBV6-5; size: .; J: TRBJ2-2; DNA: TGTGCCAGCAGTCCCGGACAGGAGCTTTGGGAGCTGTTTTTT; CDR3: CASSPGQELWELFF
D: .; V: TRBV18; size: once; J: TRBJ2-3; DNA: TGTGCCAGCTCGCCCGCCCGAGATGATACGCAGTATTTT; CDR3: CASSPARDDTQYF
D: TRBD1; V: TRBV25-1; size: .; J: TRBJ1-1; DNA: TGTGCCAGCAGTGCCCCAGGGGGCGGTGGTTCTGAAGCTTCCTTT; CDR3: CASSAPGGGGSEASF
D: TRBD1; V: TRBV2; size: .; J: TRBJ1-1; DNA: TGTGCCAGCAGCATGGGACAGGCTTTCTTT; CDR3: CASSMGQAFF
D: .; V: TRBV6-5; size: .; J: TRBJ1-6; DNA: TGTGCCAGCAGTCCGGGGTTCCCCTATAATTCACCCCTCCACTTT; CDR3: CASSPGFPYNSPLHF
D: TRBD1; V: TRBV6-6; size: .; J: TRBJ2-7; DNA: TGCGCCAGCTTGGATCTGGCGGGACAGGGGTACCACGAGCAGTACTTC; CDR3: CASLDLAGQGYHEQYF
D: TRBD1; V: TRBV19; size: .; J: TRBJ1-6; DNA: TGTGCCAGTAGTATAGATTTCTCGACAGGGCGTAATTCACCCCTCCACTTT; CDR3: CASSIDFSTGRNSPLHF
D: .; V: TRBV19; size: few; J: TRBJ1-4; DNA: TGTGCCAGTAGGTGGGGACCCCAAAGGGAAAAACTGTTTTTT; CDR3: CASRWGPQREKLFF
D: TRBD1; V: TRBV9; size: .; J: TRBJ1-6; DNA: TGTGCCAGCAGCGCCGCCACAGGGGTCCGCGGTTCACCCCTCCACTTT; CDR3: CASSAATGVRGSPLHF
D: .; V: TRBV6-1; size: .; J: TRBJ1-1; DNA: TGTGCCAGCAGTGAAGCGGCGGGGACTGAAGCTTTCTTT; CDR3: CASSEAAGTEAFF
D: .; V: TRBV5-1; size: .; J: TRBJ1-1; DNA: TGCGCCAGCAGCTTACAGGGAATAATGAACACTGAAGCTTTCTTT; CDR3: CASSLQGIMNTEAFF
D: .; V: TRBV7-9; size: .; J: TRBJ2-7; DNA: TGTGCCAGCAGCCATTCCTACGAGCAGTACTTC; CDR3: CASSHSYEQYF
D: .; V: TRBV11-2; size: .; J: TRBJ1-1; DNA: TGTGCCAGCAGCCCCCGCCCTGAAGCTTTCTTT; CDR3: CASSPRPEAFF
D: .; V: TRBV11-3; size: .; J: TRBJ1-2; DNA: TGTGCCAGCAGCTTAGCCCCCCCGGGGGGGGCGGCAAGGGGCTACACCTTC; CDR3: CASSLAPPGGAARGYTF
D: .; V: TRBV6-5; size: .; J: TRBJ1-2; DNA: TGTGCCAGCAGTTACTCCCGGGGTAACTATGGCTACACCTTC; CDR3: CASSYSRGNYGYTF
D: .; V: TRBV4-1; size: few; J: TRBJ2-7; DNA: TGCGCCAGCAGGGAGACACCCACCTTGGGCGAGCAGTACTTC; CDR3: CASRETPTLGEQYF
D: TRBD1; V: TRBV7-8; size: .; J: TRBJ1-2; DNA: TGTGCCAGCAGCGAAGGACAGGGGATGTATGGCTACACCTTC; CDR3: CASSEGQGMYGYTF
D: .; V: TRBV6-5; size: once; J: TRBJ1-1; DNA: TGTGCCAGCAGTACAGGGTCCGGGAACACTGAAGCTTTCTTT; CDR3: CASSTGSGNTEAFF
D: .; V: TRBV5-6; size: .; J: TRBJ2-1; DNA: TGTGCCAGCAGCTTGAGATATGGGGCGGGTGAGCAGTTCTTC; CDR3: CASSLRYGAGEQFF
D: .; V: TRBV19; size: .; J: TRBJ2-1; DNA: TGTGCCAGTAGCCTGCCGGGACGATCCTACAATGAGCAGTTCTTC; CDR3: CASSLPGRSYNEQFF
D: TRBD2; V: TRBV10-3; size: .; J: TRBJ2-1; DNA: TGTGCCAAATCAAGGCGGACTAGCGTCGACAATGAGCAGTTCTTC; CDR3: CAKSRRTSVDNEQFF
D: .; V: TRBV29-1; size: .; J: TRBJ2-3; DNA: TGCAGCGTTATGCGGGGACGGCGTACAGATACGCAGTATTTT; CDR3: CSVMRGRRTDTQYF
D: .; V: TRBV7-6; size: .; J: TRBJ2-3; DNA: TGTGCCAGCAGCTTAGGTTTAGCTTCAGCAGATACGCAGTATTTT; CDR3: CASSLGLASADTQYF
D: .; V: TRBV7-9; size: .; J: TRBJ1-2; DNA: TGTGCCAGCACCCTCTCAGGGGTGTTCTATGGCTACACCTTC; CDR3: CASTLSGVFYGYTF
D: TRBD1; V: TRBV11-2; size: .; J: TRBJ1-2; DNA: TGTGCCAGCAGCTTAGGGGCCAGGGGGAAGTGGTACACCTTC; CDR3: CASSLGARGKWYTF
D: .; V: TRBV11-3; size: .; J: TRBJ2-1; DNA: TGTGCCAGCAGCTTAGGGGGGGTAGGTGAGCAGTTCTTC; CDR3: CASSLGGVGEQFF
D: .; V: TRBV6-6; size: .; J: TRBJ2-7; DNA: TGTGCCAGCAGTTACTCGGGGAGGTACGAGCAGTACTTC; CDR3: CASSYSGRYEQYF
D: .; V: TRBV7-6; size: .; J: TRBJ1-2; DNA: TGTGCCAGCAGCTTAGCCCAGGGTCCCTATGGCTACACCTTC; CDR3: CASSLAQGPYGYTF
D: .; V: TRBV7-9; size: .; J: TRBJ1-2; DNA: TGTGCCAGCAAAGGGGACTATGGCTACACCTTC; CDR3: CASKGDYGYTF
D: TRBD1; V: TRBV18; size: once; J: TRBJ2-2; DNA: TGTGCCAGCTCACCCGGGACAGGGAACGCCGGGGAGCTGTTTTTT; CDR3: CASSPGTGNAGELFF
D: TRBD2; V: TRBV5-1; size: .; J: TRBJ2-1; DNA: TGCGCCAGCAGCCCGGTACTAGCGGGGGCCCCAAATGAGCAGTTCTTC; CDR3: CASSPVLAGAPNEQFF
D: .; V: TRBV9; size: .; J: TRBJ2-3; DNA: TGTGCCAGCAGCCAGGGGGGGGATACGCAGTATTTT; CDR3: CASSQGGDTQYF
D: .; V: TRBV6-5; size: .; J: TRBJ2-2; DNA: TGTGCCAGCAGTTACTGGCGGGCGGGCTCGGCCGGGGAGCTGTTTTTT; CDR3: CASSYWRAGSAGELFF
D: .; V: TRBV7-9; size: .; J: TRBJ1-6; DNA: TGTGCCAGCAGCCCCAAGGGCCAGGAATCCATCCAACCAAATTCACCCCTCCACTTT; CDR3: CASSPKGQESIQPNSPLHF
D: .; V: TRBV7-2; size: .; J: TRBJ2-7; DNA: TGTGCCAGCAGCAGGAGCTACGAGCAGTACTTC; CDR3: CASSRSYEQYF
D: .; V: TRBV7-9; size: .; J: TRBJ2-7; DNA: TGTGCCAGCAGCCCCAGGTCGGCGGCCGACTACGAGCAGTACTTC; CDR3: CASSPRSAADYEQYF
D: TRBD1; V: TRBV11-2; size: .; J: TRBJ1-1; DNA: TGTGCCAGCAGCCCGGGACAGGTCTTGTATAAGACTGAAGCTTTCTTT; CDR3: CASSPGQVLYKTEAFF
D: .; V: TRBV5-4; size: .; J: TRBJ1-1; DNA: TGTGCCAGCAGCCCGACGGGCACTGAAGCTTTCTTT; CDR3: CASSPTGTEAFF
D: TRBD1; V: TRBV6-5; size: .; J: TRBJ2-7; DNA: TGTGCCAGCACCCCTGTACAGGGGGCGGGGTACGAGCAGTACTTC; CDR3: CASTPVQGAGYEQYF
D: .; V: TRBV19; size: .; J: TRBJ1-2; DNA: TGTGCCAGTAGTATCGCTAGGACCGGAGGTTATGGCTACACCTTC; CDR3: CASSIARTGGYGYTF
D: .; V: TRBV10-3; size: .; J: TRBJ2-7; DNA: TGTGCCATCAGTGACCGCGGTTTGGGGGGCTCCTACGAGCAGTACTTC; CDR3: CAISDRGLGGSYEQYF
D: .; V: TRBV7-9; size: .; J: TRBJ1-1; DNA: TGTGCCAGCAGCTTAGCGTCGGGGTTGAACACTGAAGCTTTCTTT; CDR3: CASSLASGLNTEAFF
D: TRBD2; V: TRBV10-2; size: .; J: TRBJ2-1; DNA: TGCGCCAGCAGTGTCCGGCGGGGGGGGAACAATGAGCAGTTCTTC; CDR3: CASSVRRGGNNEQFF
D: .; V: TRBV4-1; size: .; J: TRBJ1-2; DNA: TGCGCCAGCAGCCAGGGGCTCAACTATGGCTACACCTTC; CDR3: CASSQGLNYGYTF
D: .; V: TRBV6-6; size: .; J: TRBJ2-7; DNA: TGTGCCAGCAGTTACCTGGGGGTTGCCCACGAGCAGTACTTC; CDR3: CASSYLGVAHEQYF
D: .; V: TRBV5-1; size: .; J: TRBJ2-1; DNA: TGCGCCAGCAGCTTGGTCCAGGGTAGTTTCAATGAGCAGTTCTTC; CDR3: CASSLVQGSFNEQFF